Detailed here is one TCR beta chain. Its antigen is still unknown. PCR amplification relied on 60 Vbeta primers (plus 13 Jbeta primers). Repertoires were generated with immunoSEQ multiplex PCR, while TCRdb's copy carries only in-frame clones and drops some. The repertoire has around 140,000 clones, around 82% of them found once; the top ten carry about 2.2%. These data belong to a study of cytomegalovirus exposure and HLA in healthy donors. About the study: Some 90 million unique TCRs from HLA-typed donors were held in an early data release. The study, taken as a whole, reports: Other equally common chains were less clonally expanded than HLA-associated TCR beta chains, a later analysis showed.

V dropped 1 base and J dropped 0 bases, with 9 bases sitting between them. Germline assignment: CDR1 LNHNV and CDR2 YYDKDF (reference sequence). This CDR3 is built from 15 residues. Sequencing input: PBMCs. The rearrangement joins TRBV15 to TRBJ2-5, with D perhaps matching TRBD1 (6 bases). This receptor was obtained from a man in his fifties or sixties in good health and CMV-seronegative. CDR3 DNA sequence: TGTGCCACCAGCAGAGCTCAGGGGTACCAAGAGACCCAGTACTTC. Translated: CATSRAQGYQETQYF.